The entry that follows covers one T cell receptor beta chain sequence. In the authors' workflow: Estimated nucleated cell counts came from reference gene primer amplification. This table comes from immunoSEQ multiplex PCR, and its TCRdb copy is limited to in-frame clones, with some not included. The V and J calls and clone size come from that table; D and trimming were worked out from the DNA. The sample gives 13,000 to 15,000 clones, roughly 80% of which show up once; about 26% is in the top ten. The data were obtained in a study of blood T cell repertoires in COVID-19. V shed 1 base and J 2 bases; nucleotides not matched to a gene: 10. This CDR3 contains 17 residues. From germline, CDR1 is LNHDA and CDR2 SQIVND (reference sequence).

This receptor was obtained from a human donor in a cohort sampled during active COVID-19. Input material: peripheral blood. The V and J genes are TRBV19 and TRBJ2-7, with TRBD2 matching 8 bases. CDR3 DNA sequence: TGTGCCAGTAGTATAGTAAACAGCGGGAGACTAACCTACGAGCAGTACTTC. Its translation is CASSIVNSGRLTYEQYF.